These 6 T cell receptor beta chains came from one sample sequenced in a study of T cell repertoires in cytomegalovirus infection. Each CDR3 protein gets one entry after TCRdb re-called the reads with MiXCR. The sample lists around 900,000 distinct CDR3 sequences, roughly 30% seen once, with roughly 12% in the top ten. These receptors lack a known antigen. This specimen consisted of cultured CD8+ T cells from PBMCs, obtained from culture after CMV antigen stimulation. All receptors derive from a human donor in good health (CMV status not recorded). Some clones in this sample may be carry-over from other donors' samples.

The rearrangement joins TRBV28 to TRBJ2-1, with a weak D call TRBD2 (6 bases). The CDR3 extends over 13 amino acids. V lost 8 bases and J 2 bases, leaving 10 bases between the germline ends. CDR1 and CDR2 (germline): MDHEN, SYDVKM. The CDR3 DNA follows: TGTGCCAGCGCACTAGCCCCCTACAATGAGCAGTTCTTC. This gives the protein CASALAPYNEQFF.

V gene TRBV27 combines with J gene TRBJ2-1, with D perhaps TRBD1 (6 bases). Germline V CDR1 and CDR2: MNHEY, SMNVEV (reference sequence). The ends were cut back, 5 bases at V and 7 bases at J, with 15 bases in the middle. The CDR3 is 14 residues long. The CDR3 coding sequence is TGTGCCAGCAGTCTGAGTCAGGGGTTGAATGAGCAGTTCTTC. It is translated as CASSLSQGLNEQFF.

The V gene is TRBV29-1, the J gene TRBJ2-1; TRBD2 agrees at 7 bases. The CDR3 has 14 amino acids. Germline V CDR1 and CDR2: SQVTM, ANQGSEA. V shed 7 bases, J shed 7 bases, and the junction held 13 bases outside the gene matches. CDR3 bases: TGCAGCGCCGAGGGGTCCGGGAGGAGGAATGAGCAGTTCTTC. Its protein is CSAEGSGRRNEQFF.

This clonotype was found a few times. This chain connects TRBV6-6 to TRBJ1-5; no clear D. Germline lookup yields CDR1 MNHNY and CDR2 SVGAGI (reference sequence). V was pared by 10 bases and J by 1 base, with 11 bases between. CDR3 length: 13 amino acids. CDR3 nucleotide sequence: TGTGCCATTAAGTGGGGAAGCAATCAGCCCCAGCATTTT. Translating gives CAIKWGSNQPQHF.

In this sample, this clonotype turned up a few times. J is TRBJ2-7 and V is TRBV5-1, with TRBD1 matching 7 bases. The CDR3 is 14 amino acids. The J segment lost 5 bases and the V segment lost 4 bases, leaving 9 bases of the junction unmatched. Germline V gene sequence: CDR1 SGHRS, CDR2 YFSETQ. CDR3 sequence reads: CASSALTGVDEQYF. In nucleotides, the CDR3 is TGCGCCAGCAGCGCCCTTACAGGGGTCGACGAGCAGTACTTC.

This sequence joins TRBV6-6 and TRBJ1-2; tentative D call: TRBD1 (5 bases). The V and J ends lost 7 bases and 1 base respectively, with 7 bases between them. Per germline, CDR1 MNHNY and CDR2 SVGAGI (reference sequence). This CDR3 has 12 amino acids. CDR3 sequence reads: CASIQDNYGYTF. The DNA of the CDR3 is TGTGCCAGCATACAGGATAACTATGGCTACACCTTC.